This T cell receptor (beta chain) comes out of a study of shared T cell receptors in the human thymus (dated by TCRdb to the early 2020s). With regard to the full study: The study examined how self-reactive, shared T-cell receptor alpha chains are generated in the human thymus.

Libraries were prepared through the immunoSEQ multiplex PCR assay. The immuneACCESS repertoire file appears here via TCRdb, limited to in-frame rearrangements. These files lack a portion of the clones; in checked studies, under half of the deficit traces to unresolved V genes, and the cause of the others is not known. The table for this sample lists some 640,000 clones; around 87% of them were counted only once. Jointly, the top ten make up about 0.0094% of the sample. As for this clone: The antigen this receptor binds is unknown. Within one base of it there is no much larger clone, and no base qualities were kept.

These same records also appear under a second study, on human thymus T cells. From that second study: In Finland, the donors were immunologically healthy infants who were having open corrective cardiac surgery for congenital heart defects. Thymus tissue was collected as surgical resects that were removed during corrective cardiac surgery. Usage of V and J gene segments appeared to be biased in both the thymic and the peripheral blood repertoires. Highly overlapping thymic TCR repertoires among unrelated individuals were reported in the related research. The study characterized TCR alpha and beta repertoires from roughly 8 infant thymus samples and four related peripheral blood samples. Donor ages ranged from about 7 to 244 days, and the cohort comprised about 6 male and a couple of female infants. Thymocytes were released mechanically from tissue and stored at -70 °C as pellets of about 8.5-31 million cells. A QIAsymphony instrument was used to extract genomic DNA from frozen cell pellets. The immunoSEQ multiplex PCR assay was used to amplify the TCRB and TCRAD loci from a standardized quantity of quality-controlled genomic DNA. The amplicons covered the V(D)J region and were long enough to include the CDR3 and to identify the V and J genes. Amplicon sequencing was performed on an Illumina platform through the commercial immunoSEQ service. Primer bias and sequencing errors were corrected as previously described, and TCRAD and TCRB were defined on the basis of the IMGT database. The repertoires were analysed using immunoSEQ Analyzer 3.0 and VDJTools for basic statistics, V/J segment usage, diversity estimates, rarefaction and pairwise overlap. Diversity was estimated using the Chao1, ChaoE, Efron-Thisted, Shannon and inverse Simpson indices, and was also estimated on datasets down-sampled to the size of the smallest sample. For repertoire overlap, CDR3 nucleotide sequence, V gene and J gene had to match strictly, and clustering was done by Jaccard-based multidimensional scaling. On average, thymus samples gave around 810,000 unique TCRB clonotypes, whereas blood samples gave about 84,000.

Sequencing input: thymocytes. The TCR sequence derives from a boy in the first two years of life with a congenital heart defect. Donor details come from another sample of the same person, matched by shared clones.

The nucleotide sequence reads TGTGCCACCAGCAGAGATGGGAGGACAGGGGGCTCCTTTCAGCCCCAGCATTTT. The translation is CATSRDGRTGGSFQPQHF. The rearrangement combines TRBV15 with TRBJ1-5; 11 bases in the middle match TRBD1. The CDR3 numbers 18 residues from cysteine through phenylalanine. The DNA shown is the 54-base CDR3, in frame from base 1. V is trimmed back by 0 bases and J by 6 bases, and the junction contains 10 bases that no gene match accounts for. The germline V gene (reference sequence) gives CDR1 as LNHNV and CDR2 as YYDKDF.